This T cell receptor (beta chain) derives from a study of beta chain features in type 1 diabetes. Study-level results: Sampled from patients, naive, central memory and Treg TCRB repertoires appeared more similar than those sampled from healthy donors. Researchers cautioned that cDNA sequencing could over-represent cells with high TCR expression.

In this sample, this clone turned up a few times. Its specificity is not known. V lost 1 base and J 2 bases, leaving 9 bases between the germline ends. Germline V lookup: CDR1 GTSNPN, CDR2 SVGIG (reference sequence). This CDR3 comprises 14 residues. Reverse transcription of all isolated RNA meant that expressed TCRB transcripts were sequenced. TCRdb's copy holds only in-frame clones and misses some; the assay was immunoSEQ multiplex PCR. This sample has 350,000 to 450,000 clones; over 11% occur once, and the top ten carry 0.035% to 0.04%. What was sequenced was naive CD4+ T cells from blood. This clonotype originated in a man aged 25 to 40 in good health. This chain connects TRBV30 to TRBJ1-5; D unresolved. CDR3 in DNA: TGTGCCTGGAGTGCCCCGTGGGGCAATCAGCCCCAGCATTTT. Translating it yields CAWSAPWGNQPQHF.